What follows is one T cell receptor beta chain and its context. Its antigen is not identified. Germline trimming cut 0 bases from V and 1 base from J; bases unmatched to any gene: 6. The CDR3 is 16 amino acids. Per germline, CDR1 SQVTM and CDR2 ANQGSEA. These data belong to a study of CD8+ T cells in alopecia areata. On the study more broadly: At a dose of 5 to 10 mg twice daily, oral tofacitinib was given to treated patients. A 6-month period off drug followed tofacitinib, which lasted 6 to 18 months.

Sequencing used cDNA as its template, made by extracting RNA and reverse transcribing it. Using immunoSEQ multiplex PCR, the repertoire was profiled, and TCRdb retains in-frame clones only, with some absent. The table has under 250,000 clones, roughly 57% seen once. Punch biopsies of lesional scalp, plus peripheral blood, were taken from alopecia areata patients. Findings and caveats of the study: Higher clonality and more expanded CD8+ clones appeared in lesional than normal scalp.

Source: CD4+ T cells sorted from blood, taken at week 0. The clonotype comes from a human donor with alopecia areata. The rearrangement links TRBV29-1 to TRBJ2-1; TRBD1 matches at 7 bases. CDR3 residues: CSVEDRTQGSYNEQFF. The DNA of the CDR3 is TGCAGCGTTGAAGATCGAACACAGGGGTCCTACAATGAGCAGTTCTTC.